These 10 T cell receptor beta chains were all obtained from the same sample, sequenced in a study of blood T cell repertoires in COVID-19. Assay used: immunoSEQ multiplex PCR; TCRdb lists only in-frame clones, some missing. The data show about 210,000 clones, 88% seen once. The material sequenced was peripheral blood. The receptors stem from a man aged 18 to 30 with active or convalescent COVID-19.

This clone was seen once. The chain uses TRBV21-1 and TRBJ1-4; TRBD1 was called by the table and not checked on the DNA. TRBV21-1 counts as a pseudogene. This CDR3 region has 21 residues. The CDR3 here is CASSDPPRGDRGPEGNEKLFF. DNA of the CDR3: TGTGCCAGCAGCGATCCTCCCCGGGGGGACAGGGGTCCCGAGGGAAATGAAAAACTGTTTTTT.

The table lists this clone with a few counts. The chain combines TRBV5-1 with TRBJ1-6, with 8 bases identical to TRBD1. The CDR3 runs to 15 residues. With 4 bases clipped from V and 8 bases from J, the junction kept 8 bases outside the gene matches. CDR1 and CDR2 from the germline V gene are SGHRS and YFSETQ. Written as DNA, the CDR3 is TGCGCCAGCAGCCGCTGGACAGGGACGGATTCACCCCTCCACTTT. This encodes CASSRWTGTDSPLHF.

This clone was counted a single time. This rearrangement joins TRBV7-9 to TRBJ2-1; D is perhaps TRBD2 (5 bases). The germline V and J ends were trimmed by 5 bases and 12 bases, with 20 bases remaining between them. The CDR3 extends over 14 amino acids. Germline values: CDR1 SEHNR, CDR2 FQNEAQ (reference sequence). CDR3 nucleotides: TGTGCCAGCAGCCCCACCTTTGAGGACTTCGGGCAGTTCTTC. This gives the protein CASSPTFEDFGQFF.

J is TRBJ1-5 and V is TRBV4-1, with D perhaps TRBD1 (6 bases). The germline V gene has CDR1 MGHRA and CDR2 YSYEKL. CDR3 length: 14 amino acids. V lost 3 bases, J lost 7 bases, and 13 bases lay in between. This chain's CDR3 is CASSHPGDEQPQHF. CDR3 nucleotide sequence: TGCGCCAGCAGCCACCCAGGGGATGAACAGCCCCAGCATTTT.

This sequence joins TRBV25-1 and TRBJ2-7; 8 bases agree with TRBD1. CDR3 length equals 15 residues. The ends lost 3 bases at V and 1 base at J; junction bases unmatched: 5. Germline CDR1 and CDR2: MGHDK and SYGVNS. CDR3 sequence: CASSDRGQASYEQYF. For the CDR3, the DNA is TGTGCCAGCAGTGACAGGGGACAGGCTTCCTACGAGCAGTACTTC.

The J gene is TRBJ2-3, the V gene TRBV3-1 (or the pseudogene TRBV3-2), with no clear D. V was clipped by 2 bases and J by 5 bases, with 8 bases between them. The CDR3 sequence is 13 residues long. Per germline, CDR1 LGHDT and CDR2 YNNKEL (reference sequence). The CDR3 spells CASSQLRGDTQYF. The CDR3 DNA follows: TGTGCCAGCAGCCAACTCCGAGGAGATACGCAGTATTTT.

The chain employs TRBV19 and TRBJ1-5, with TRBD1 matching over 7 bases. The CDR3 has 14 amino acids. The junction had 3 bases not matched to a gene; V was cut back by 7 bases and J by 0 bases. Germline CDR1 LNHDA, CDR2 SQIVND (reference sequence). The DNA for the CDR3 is TGTGCCAGTATCGGACAGGCTAGCAATCAGCCCCAGCATTTT. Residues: CASIGQASNQPQHF.

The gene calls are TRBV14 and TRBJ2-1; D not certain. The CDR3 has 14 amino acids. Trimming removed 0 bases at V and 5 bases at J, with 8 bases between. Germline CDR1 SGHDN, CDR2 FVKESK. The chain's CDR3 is CASSQDPVHNEQFF. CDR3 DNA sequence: TGTGCCAGCAGCCAAGATCCAGTCCACAATGAGCAGTTCTTC.

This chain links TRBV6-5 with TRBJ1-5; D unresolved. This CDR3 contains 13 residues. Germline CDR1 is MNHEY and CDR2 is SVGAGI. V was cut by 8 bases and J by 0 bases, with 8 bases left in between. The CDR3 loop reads CASRLASNQPQHF. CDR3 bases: TGTGCCAGCCGCCTGGCTAGCAATCAGCCCCAGCATTTT.

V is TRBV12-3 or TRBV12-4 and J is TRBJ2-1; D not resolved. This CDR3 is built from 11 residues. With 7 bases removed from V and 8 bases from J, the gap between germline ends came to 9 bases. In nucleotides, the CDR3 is TGTGCCAGCACCCGAGGCGATGAGCAGTTCTTC. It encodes CASTRGDEQFF.